What follows are 9 T cell receptor beta chains derived from one specimen sequenced in a study of early T cells in non-severe SARS-CoV-2 infection. TCRdb called the 5' RACE reads again in MiXCR, with one record for every CDR3 protein. The table records 60,000 to 75,000 distinct CDR3 sequences, around 13% of them present only once. The sample was whole blood, taken at baseline. The receptors were gathered from an adult who was a healthcare worker with PCR-confirmed SARS-CoV-2 infection or an uninfected control (not recorded which).

This clonotype was counted ten times or more. The gene calls are TRBV7-9 and TRBJ2-3; D may correspond to TRBD1 or TRBD2 (5 bases each). V lost 0 bases, J lost 0 bases, and 7 bases lay in between. This CDR3 contains 15 residues. Germline CDR1 is SEHNR and CDR2 is FQNEAQ (reference sequence). CDR3 sequence reads: CASSLAWGSTDTQYF. The DNA of the CDR3 is TGTGCCAGCAGCTTAGCTTGGGGGAGCACAGATACGCAGTATTTT.

This clonotype was picked up many times. This chain joins TRBV6-1 and TRBJ2-7, with a tentative D call TRBD1 (7 bases). CDR3 length equals 16 residues. CDR1 and CDR2 from the germline V gene are MNHNS and SASEGT. Trimming left V 6 bases short and J 3 bases short, with 21 bases between. CDR3 in DNA: TGTGCCAGCAGCGCAGTGACCGCGGGACAGATCTACGAGCAGTACTTC. Amino acid sequence: CASSAVTAGQIYEQYF.

This clonotype was recorded many times. V and J are TRBV19 and TRBJ2-1; possible D gene TRBD2, 6 bases. CDR1 LNHDA and CDR2 SQIVND come from the germline V gene (reference sequence). V gave up 5 bases and J gave up 0 bases, with 11 bases separating them. The CDR3 spans 15 residues. The CDR3: CASSWDGSSYNEQFF. Here the CDR3 DNA reads TGTGCCAGTAGTTGGGACGGGAGCTCCTACAATGAGCAGTTCTTC. The variable domain in full, with the rest retrieved from reference TRBV19 and TRBJ2-1, is DGGITQSPKYLFRKEGQNVTLSCEQNLNHDAMYWYRQDPGQGLRLIYYSQIVNDFQKGDIAEGYSVSREKKESFPLTVTSAQKNPTAFYLCASSWDGSSYNEQFFGPGTRLTVL.

The chain carries TRBV28 and TRBJ1-1; D remains unclear. CDR1 is MDHEN, CDR2 SYDVKM, per germline. The length of the CDR3 is 13 residues. Trimming cost V 9 bases and J 0 bases, with 11 bases left between them. CDR3 protein: CASGRRLNTEAFF. DNA of the CDR3: TGTGCCAGTGGACGGCGGCTGAACACTGAAGCTTTCTTT. The full variable domain, with the rest looked up from reference TRBV28 and TRBJ1-1, is DVKVTQSSRYLVKRTGEKVFLECVQDMDHENMFWYRQDPGLGLRLIYFSYDVKMKEKGDIPEGYSVSREKKERFSLILESASTNQTSMYLCASGRRLNTEAFFGQGTRLTVV.

The chain has TRBV20-1 and TRBJ2-7; D perhaps matches TRBD1 (5 bases). Germline V gene data show CDR1 as DFQATT and CDR2 as SNEGSKA (reference sequence). The CDR3 is 15 amino acids. Trimming took off 8 bases at V and 2 bases at J, with 22 bases between the two ends. In DNA, the CDR3 is TGCAGTACTATTTCCCTGCAGGGCGCCACCTACGAGCAGTACTTC. It translates to CSTISLQGATYEQYF.

This clonotype has only a few counts. This rearrangement joins TRBV28 to TRBJ2-7; D gene ambiguous. The CDR3 length is 12 residues. Trimming took off 6 bases at V and 3 bases at J, with 9 bases between the two ends. In germline, CDR1 is MDHEN, CDR2 SYDVKM. CDR3: CASRMTGYEQYF. The CDR3 DNA sequence: TGTGCCAGCAGAATGACTGGCTACGAGCAGTACTTC.

The chain has TRBV28 and TRBJ1-1; 9 bases map to TRBD1. The trim removed 5 bases at V and 1 base at J, leaving 8 bases unmatched. The germline V gene has CDR1 MDHEN and CDR2 SYDVKM. The CDR3 is 16 residues long. CDR3 protein: CASSLRDRAQNTEAFF. In DNA form, the CDR3 reads TGTGCCAGCAGTCTCCGGGACAGGGCCCAGAACACTGAAGCTTTCTTT.

This sequence joins TRBV12-3 or TRBV12-4 and TRBJ1-1; D might be TRBD1 (6 bases). V was clipped by 7 bases and J by 10 bases, with 16 bases between them. The CDR3 runs to 12 residues. CDR3 region: CASTRVTGIAFF. For the CDR3, the DNA is TGTGCCAGCACCCGGGTAACAGGGATAGCTTTCTTT.

Sample share makes this clonotype medium-sized (0.01 to 0.1%). The chain recombines TRBV6-2 or TRBV6-3 with TRBJ2-3; 11 bases agree with TRBD2. CDR3 size: 15 residues. Trimming at V came to 5 bases and at J to 4 bases, leaving 5 bases not matched to a gene. Germline CDR1 reads MNHEY; CDR2 reads SVGEGT. The CDR3 coding sequence is TGTGCCAGCAGTACTAGCGGGGGAGGAGCAGATACGCAGTATTTT. It is translated as CASSTSGGGADTQYF.